This record concerns one TCR beta chain sequence. CDR3 length: 15 amino acids. Germline V CDR1 and CDR2: SGHRS, YFSETQ. V lost 5 bases and J lost 5, with 17 bases in between. The sample is drawn from a study of cytomegalovirus exposure and HLA in healthy donors. The PCR was carried out with 60 Vbeta primers and 13 Jbeta primers. Original methodology: In a later analysis, the count reached 80 million or so unique TCR beta chains, with about 9.9 million shared. TCRdb's copy holds only in-frame clones and misses some; the assay was immunoSEQ multiplex PCR. V and J calls and clone size are copied from that table; D and trimming were computed from the DNA. The repertoire consists of 200,000 to 250,000 clones, with 85% occurring once and the leading ten covering 1% to 1.5%.

The V call is TRBV5-1, the J call TRBJ1-5; D is perhaps TRBD1 (6 bases). The sequence was obtained from a human donor in good health. The sample taken for sequencing was PBMCs. DNA for the CDR3: TGCGCCAGCAGACTGACGGGGGGCGCGGATCAGCCCCAGCATTTT. Encoded protein: CASRLTGGADQPQHF.